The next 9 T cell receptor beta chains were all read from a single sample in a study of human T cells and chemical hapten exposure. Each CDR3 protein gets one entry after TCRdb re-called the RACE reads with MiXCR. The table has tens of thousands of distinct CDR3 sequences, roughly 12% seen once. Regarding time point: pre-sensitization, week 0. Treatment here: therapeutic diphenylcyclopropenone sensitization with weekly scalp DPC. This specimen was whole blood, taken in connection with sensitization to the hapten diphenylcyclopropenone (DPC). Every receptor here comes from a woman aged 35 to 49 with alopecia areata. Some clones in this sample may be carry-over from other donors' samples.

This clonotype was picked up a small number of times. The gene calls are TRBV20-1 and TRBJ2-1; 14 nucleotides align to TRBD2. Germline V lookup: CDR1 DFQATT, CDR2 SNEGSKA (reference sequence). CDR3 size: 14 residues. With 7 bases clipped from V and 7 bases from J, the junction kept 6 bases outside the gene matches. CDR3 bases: TGCAGTGGGGGGACTAGCGGGAGTGGTAATGAGCAGTTCTTC. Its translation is CSGGTSGSGNEQFF.

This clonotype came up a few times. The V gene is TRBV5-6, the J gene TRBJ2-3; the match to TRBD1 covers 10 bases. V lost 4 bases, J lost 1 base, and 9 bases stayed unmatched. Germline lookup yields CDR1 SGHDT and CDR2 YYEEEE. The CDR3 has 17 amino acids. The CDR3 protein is CASSGGQGGSRTDTQYF. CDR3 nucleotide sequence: TGTGCCAGCAGCGGAGGACAGGGGGGGTCCCGCACAGATACGCAGTATTTT.

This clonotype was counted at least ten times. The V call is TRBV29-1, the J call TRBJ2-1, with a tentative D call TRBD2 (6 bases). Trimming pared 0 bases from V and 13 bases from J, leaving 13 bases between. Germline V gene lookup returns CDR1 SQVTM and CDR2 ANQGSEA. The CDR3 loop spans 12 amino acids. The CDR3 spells CSVEDPGSGQFF. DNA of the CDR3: TGCAGCGTTGAAGATCCGGGTAGCGGTCAGTTCTTC.

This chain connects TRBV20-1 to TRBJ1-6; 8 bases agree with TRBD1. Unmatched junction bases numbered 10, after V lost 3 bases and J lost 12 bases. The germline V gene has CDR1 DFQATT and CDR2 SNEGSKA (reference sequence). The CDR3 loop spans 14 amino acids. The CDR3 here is CSAREGTGAEPLHF. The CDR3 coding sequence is TGCAGTGCTAGGGAAGGGACAGGCGCCGAACCCCTCCACTTT.

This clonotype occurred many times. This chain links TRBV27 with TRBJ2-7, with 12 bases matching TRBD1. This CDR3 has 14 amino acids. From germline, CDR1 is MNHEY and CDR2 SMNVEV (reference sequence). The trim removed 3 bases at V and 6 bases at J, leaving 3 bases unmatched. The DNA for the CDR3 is TGTGCCAGCAGTTTCGGGACAGGGGGCCTCGAGCAGTACTTC. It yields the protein CASSFGTGGLEQYF.

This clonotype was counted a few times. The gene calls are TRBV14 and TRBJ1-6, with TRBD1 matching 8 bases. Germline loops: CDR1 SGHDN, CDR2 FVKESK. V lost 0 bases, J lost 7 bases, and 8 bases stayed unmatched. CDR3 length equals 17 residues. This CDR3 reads CASSQDLITGGNSPLHF. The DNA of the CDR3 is TGTGCCAGCAGCCAAGATCTCATCACAGGGGGGAATTCACCCCTCCACTTT.

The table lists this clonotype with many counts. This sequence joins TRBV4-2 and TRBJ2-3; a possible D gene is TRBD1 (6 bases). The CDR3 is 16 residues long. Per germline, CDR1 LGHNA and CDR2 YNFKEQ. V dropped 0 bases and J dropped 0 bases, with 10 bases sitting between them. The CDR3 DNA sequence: TGTGCCAGCAGCCAAGAAGGCCAGGGGAGCACAGATACGCAGTATTTT. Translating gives CASSQEGQGSTDTQYF.

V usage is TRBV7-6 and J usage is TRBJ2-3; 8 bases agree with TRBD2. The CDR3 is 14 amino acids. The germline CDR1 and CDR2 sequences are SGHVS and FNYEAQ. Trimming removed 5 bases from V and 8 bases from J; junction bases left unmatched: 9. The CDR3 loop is CASSLRPGGVTQYF. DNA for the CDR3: TGTGCCAGCAGCCTGAGACCCGGGGGGGTTACGCAGTATTTT.

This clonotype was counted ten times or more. The CDR3 is CASSLSGSNEKLFF. The CDR3 DNA follows: TGTGCCAGCAGCTTATCCGGGAGTAATGAAAAACTGTTTTTT. The chain joins TRBV7-2 to TRBJ1-4; D is unclear. In germline, CDR1 is SGHTA, CDR2 FQGNSA. The CDR3 sequence is 14 residues long. V was trimmed by 2 bases and J by 4 bases, leaving 8 bases between them.